The 26 T cell receptor beta chains below were found in one sample sequenced in a study of blood T cell repertoires in COVID-19. The assay was immunoSEQ multiplex PCR, and TCRdb's table has in-frame clones only and misses some. The table has about 73,000 clones, roughly nine tenths seen once. The sample was peripheral blood. The receptors were gathered from a man at least 80 years old with acute or convalescent COVID-19.

CDR3 in DNA: TGCAGTGCTAGAGGTGGCGGGGGCTACACCTTC. Translated, it gives CSARGGGGYTF. This chain joins TRBV20-1 and TRBJ1-2; unclear D gene. Germline CDR1 reads DFQATT; CDR2 reads SNEGSKA (reference sequence). Trimming left V 1 base short and J 8 bases short, with 8 bases between. The CDR3 loop spans 11 amino acids.

The chain carries TRBV19 and TRBJ2-3; 7 nucleotides line up with TRBD1. The germline gives CDR1 LNHDA, CDR2 SQIVND (reference sequence). The length of the CDR3 is 14 residues. Trimming at V came to 4 bases and at J to 7 bases, leaving 8 bases not matched to a gene. CDR3 loop: CASSTRDRANTQYF. Here the CDR3 DNA reads TGTGCCAGTAGTACTCGAGACAGGGCAAATACGCAGTATTTT. Based on the CDR3 plus reference TRBV19 and TRBJ2-3, the full variable domain is DGGITQSPKYLFRKEGQNVTLSCEQNLNHDAMYWYRQDPGQGLRLIYYSQIVNDFQKGDIAEGYSVSREKKESFPLTVTSAQKNPTAFYLCASSTRDRANTQYFGPGTRLTVL.

This clone was counted a few times. The CDR3 DNA is TGTGCCAGCAGTGAAGATGAGACAAGGTCCACCGGCTACACCTTC. Translated: CASSEDETRSTGYTF. This chain joins TRBV6-1 and TRBJ1-2; no firm D call. The V end was cut by 1 base, the J end by 8 bases, with 17 bases between. This CDR3 comprises 15 residues. Germline assignment: CDR1 MNHNS and CDR2 SASEGT.

The chain carries TRBV19 and TRBJ2-5; 11 bases align to TRBD2. Germline V gene lookup returns CDR1 LNHDA and CDR2 SQIVND (reference sequence). CDR3 length: 13 amino acids. V lost 8 bases, J lost 4 bases, and 3 bases stayed unmatched. The CDR3 region is CASLAGGPETQYF. CDR3 DNA sequence: TGTGCCAGTTTAGCGGGGGGGCCAGAGACCCAGTACTTC.

This clone appeared a single time. The J gene is TRBJ1-2, the V gene TRBV30; 9 nucleotides line up with TRBD1. Looked up from germline, CDR1 is GTSNPN and CDR2 is SVGIG (reference sequence). The length of the CDR3 is 13 residues. V lost 2 bases to trimming and J lost 9 bases; unmatched junction nucleotides: 7. DNA of the CDR3: TGTGCCTGGAGTACGTGGACAGGGGAAAGCTACACCTTC. Encoded protein: CAWSTWTGESYTF.

The chain combines TRBV5-6 with TRBJ1-2; D not certain. V lost 0 bases and J lost 0, with 9 bases in between. The CDR3 loop spans 15 amino acids. CDR1 SGHDT and CDR2 YYEEEE come from the germline V gene. The CDR3 here is CASSLGPVSNYGYTF. CDR3 coding DNA: TGTGCCAGCAGCTTGGGTCCAGTCTCTAACTATGGCTACACCTTC.

The chain employs TRBV20-1 and TRBJ1-1; unclear D gene. The V and J ends lost 3 bases and 4 bases respectively, with 12 bases between them. Germline V gene lookup returns CDR1 DFQATT and CDR2 SNEGSKA (reference sequence). The CDR3 runs to 13 residues. The CDR3 sequence is CSASLSTVTEAFF. As DNA, the CDR3 is TGCAGTGCTAGTTTATCAACGGTCACTGAAGCTTTCTTT.

This chain joins TRBV30 and TRBJ1-2; D is unclear. V dropped 0 bases and J dropped 0 bases, with 11 bases sitting between them. Germline-derived CDR1 and CDR2 are GTSNPN and SVGIG (reference sequence). This CDR3 contains 15 residues. CDR3 protein: CAWSVIGRTNYGYTF. The CDR3 DNA reads TGTGCCTGGAGTGTAATTGGGAGAACTAACTATGGCTACACCTTC. Based on the CDR3 plus reference TRBV30 and TRBJ1-2, the full variable domain is SQTIHQWPATLVQPVGSPLSLECTVEGTSNPNLYWYRQAAGRGLQLLFYSVGIGQISSEVPQNLSASRPQDRQFILSSKKLLLSDSGFYLCAWSVIGRTNYGYTFGSGTRLTVV.

V gene TRBV18 combines with J gene TRBJ2-3; D is perhaps TRBD1 (6 bases). The germline gives CDR1 KGHSH, CDR2 LQKENI. This CDR3 spans 18 amino acids. V dropped 3 bases and J dropped 3 bases, with 22 bases sitting between them. CDR3 coding DNA: TGTGCCAGCTCACCCTTCCACCTAGACAGGTTTGGGACAGATACGCAGTATTTT. Residues: CASSPFHLDRFGTDTQYF.

J is TRBJ1-4 and V is TRBV27; no firm D call. This CDR3 contains 15 residues. Trimming shortened V by 4 bases and J by 0 bases, and 9 bases separated the two germline ends. Germline loops: CDR1 MNHEY, CDR2 SMNVEV (reference sequence). CDR3 amino acids: CASSSLGATNEKLFF. As DNA, the CDR3 is TGTGCCAGCAGTTCCCTCGGGGCAACTAATGAAAAACTGTTTTTT.

The gene calls are TRBV7-2 and TRBJ1-1, with 7 positions matching TRBD1. V shed 3 bases and J 7 bases; nucleotides not matched to a gene: 2. CDR1 and CDR2 from the germline V gene are SGHTA and FQGNSA. This CDR3 spans 12 amino acids. The DNA for the CDR3 is TGTGCCAGCAGCTTCCGACAGGGTGAAGCTTTCTTT. Protein: CASSFRQGEAFF.

This chain uses TRBV18 with TRBJ2-6; D is unresolved. This CDR3 has 18 residues. V gave up 2 bases and J gave up 0 bases, with 14 bases separating them. The germline CDR1 and CDR2 sequences are KGHSH and LQKENI. CDR3: CASSPFSGLSSGANVLTF. The DNA of the CDR3 is TGTGCCAGCTCACCATTTTCTGGGCTATCCTCTGGGGCCAACGTCCTGACTTTC.

In this sample, this clone turned up a few times. The V call is TRBV6-5, the J call TRBJ1-2; maybe TRBD1 (6 bases). V lost 6 bases and J 4 bases, leaving 18 bases between the germline ends. In germline, CDR1 is MNHEY, CDR2 SVGAGI. The CDR3 extends over 15 amino acids. This CDR3 is CASSTNIQGLYGYTF. The CDR3 DNA reads as TGTGCCAGCAGCACAAACATACAGGGTCTCTATGGCTACACCTTC.

This clone was seen only once. In DNA, the CDR3 is TGTGCCAGCAAACCCCTCACAGGGGTAGGCAATGAGCAGTTCTTC. Amino acid sequence: CASKPLTGVGNEQFF. The chain uses TRBV6-5 and TRBJ2-1; 7 bases are a match to TRBD1. Trimming took 7 bases from V and 6 from J; bases not matched to a gene: 12. Germline values: CDR1 MNHEY, CDR2 SVGAGI. This CDR3 contains 15 residues.

The count of this clone is one. The chain links TRBV11-2 to TRBJ1-4; D not certain. V dropped 5 bases and J dropped 8 bases, with 15 bases sitting between them. Germline CDR1 reads SGHAT; CDR2 reads FQNNGV. This CDR3 spans 14 amino acids. The CDR3 reads CASSPDWAGEKLFF. The CDR3 DNA reads as TGTGCCAGCAGCCCAGACTGGGCGGGGGAAAAACTGTTTTTT. Based on the CDR3 plus reference TRBV11-2 and TRBJ1-4, the full variable domain is EAGVAQSPRYKIIEKRQSVAFWCNPISGHATLYWYQQILGQGPKLLIQFQNNGVVDDSQLPKDRFSAERLKGVDSTLKIQPAKLEDSAVYLCASSPDWAGEKLFFGSGTQLSVL.

V gene TRBV5-1 combines with J gene TRBJ2-1; possible D gene TRBD1, 6 bases. Between the trimmed V and J ends, which lost 5 bases and 4 bases, there was a span of 10 bases. The V gene's germline CDR1 is SGHRS and CDR2 YFSETQ. CDR3 length: 13 residues. The CDR3 sequence: CASSFTGYNEQFF. The CDR3 region has the DNA TGCGCCAGCAGTTTTACAGGGTACAATGAGCAGTTCTTC.

The chain recombines TRBV2 with TRBJ1-1; 7 nucleotides align to TRBD1. This CDR3 is 14 amino acids long. J lost 4 bases, V lost 7 bases, and 9 bases had no gene match. Germline V gene data show CDR1 as SNHLY and CDR2 as FYNNEI. CDR3 sequence (DNA): TGTGCCAGCACCTCACAGGGGACCGGCACTGAAGCTTTCTTT. The encoded protein is CASTSQGTGTEAFF.

V is TRBV2 and J is TRBJ2-5, with D possibly matching TRBD1 (6 bases). Germline V gene data show CDR1 as SNHLY and CDR2 as FYNNEI. Deletions cut 6 bases from V and 4 bases from J, with 21 bases between. The CDR3 runs to 16 residues. CDR3: CASSPDRGRGGETQYF. DNA of the CDR3: TGTGCCAGCAGCCCCGACCGGGGTCGAGGGGGAGAGACCCAGTACTTC.

The chain has TRBV7-2 and TRBJ2-1, with D possibly matching TRBD2 (6 bases). With 7 bases removed from V and 7 bases from J, the gap between germline ends came to 23 bases. CDR1 and CDR2 (germline): SGHTA, FQGNSA. CDR3 length equals 16 residues. The CDR3 region is CASTSGVRARRNEQFF. As DNA, the CDR3 is TGTGCCAGCACATCGGGGGTTCGGGCTAGAAGGAATGAGCAGTTCTTC.

The V call is TRBV24-1, the J call TRBJ1-5; 9 nucleotides align to TRBD1. The germline CDR1 and CDR2 sequences are KGHDR and SFDVKD. The length of the CDR3 is 16 residues. Germline trimming cut 4 bases from V and 3 bases from J; bases unmatched to any gene: 6. The CDR3 sequence: CATSDSGQGINQPQHF. As DNA, the CDR3 is TGTGCCACCAGTGACTCGGGACAGGGAATCAATCAGCCCCAGCATTTT.

This clone came up once. The rearrangement uses TRBV7-9 and TRBJ2-3; TRBD2 aligns across 8 bases. The J segment lost 3 bases and the V segment lost 5 bases, leaving 16 bases of the junction unmatched. Germline CDR1 is SEHNR and CDR2 is FQNEAQ (reference sequence). The CDR3 contains 18 residues. CDR3 protein: CASSRLSGIYGGTDTQYF. Written as DNA, the CDR3 is TGTGCCAGCAGCCGCCTTAGCGGGATCTATGGGGGGACAGATACGCAGTATTTT.

This clone is a singleton in its sample. The chain recombines TRBV9 with TRBJ1-6; no reliable D call. This CDR3 region has 16 residues. Germline-derived CDR1 and CDR2 are SGDLS and YYNGEE. V was pared by 0 bases and J by 7 bases, with 14 bases between. The CDR3 sequence: CASSVGGYGSNSPLHF. The CDR3 DNA is TGTGCCAGCAGCGTAGGAGGGTATGGGTCCAATTCACCCCTCCACTTT.

The V gene is TRBV30, the J gene TRBJ1-2; TRBD1 matches at 8 bases. Per the germline V gene, CDR1 is GTSNPN and CDR2 is SVGIG (reference sequence). The CDR3 consists of 15 residues. Trimming took 2 bases from V and 0 from J; bases not matched to a gene: 5. The CDR3 nucleotides read TGTGCCTGGAGTCGGGACAGGCGTTCTAACTATGGCTACACCTTC. Translating it yields CAWSRDRRSNYGYTF. The whole variable domain, remainder taken from reference TRBV30 and TRBJ1-2, is SQTIHQWPATLVQPVGSPLSLECTVEGTSNPNLYWYRQAAGRGLQLLFYSVGIGQISSEVPQNLSASRPQDRQFILSSKKLLLSDSGFYLCAWSRDRRSNYGYTFGSGTRLTVV.

The V and J genes are TRBV30 and TRBJ2-1; 8 nucleotides line up with TRBD2. The CDR3 is 14 residues long. Losses at the gene ends were 0 bases for V and 5 bases for J; bases not matched to a gene: 3. Germline CDR1 reads GTSNPN; CDR2 reads SVGIG (reference sequence). As DNA, the CDR3 is TGTGCCTGGAGTGTAGGTAGCGGGAACAATGAGCAGTTCTTC. Amino acids: CAWSVGSGNNEQFF. The variable domain in full, completed from reference TRBV30 and TRBJ2-1, reads SQTIHQWPATLVQPVGSPLSLECTVEGTSNPNLYWYRQAAGRGLQLLFYSVGIGQISSEVPQNLSASRPQDRQFILSSKKLLLSDSGFYLCAWSVGSGNNEQFFGPGTRLTVL.

The rearrangement links TRBV5-4 to TRBJ2-2; 11 bases fit TRBD2. Trimming removed 4 bases from V and 1 base from J; junction bases left unmatched: 3. The CDR3 runs to 16 residues. CDR1 SGHNT and CDR2 YYREEE come from the germline V gene (reference sequence). This chain's CDR3 is CASSPGTSGNTGELFF. The CDR3 bases are TGTGCCAGCAGCCCAGGGACTAGCGGGAACACCGGGGAGCTGTTTTTT.

The V call is TRBV11-2, the J call TRBJ2-7, with 10 bases fitting TRBD1. From germline, CDR1 is SGHAT and CDR2 FQNNGV. Trimming removed 0 bases from V and 4 bases from J; junction bases left unmatched: 6. The CDR3 covers 16 residues. CDR3 protein: CASSLDYDRGLYEQYF. The CDR3 coding sequence is TGTGCCAGCAGCTTAGATTATGACAGGGGGCTGTACGAGCAGTACTTC. Full variable domain (outside the CDR3, taken from reference TRBV11-2 and TRBJ2-7): EAGVAQSPRYKIIEKRQSVAFWCNPISGHATLYWYQQILGQGPKLLIQFQNNGVVDDSQLPKDRFSAERLKGVDSTLKIQPAKLEDSAVYLCASSLDYDRGLYEQYFGPGTRLTVT.